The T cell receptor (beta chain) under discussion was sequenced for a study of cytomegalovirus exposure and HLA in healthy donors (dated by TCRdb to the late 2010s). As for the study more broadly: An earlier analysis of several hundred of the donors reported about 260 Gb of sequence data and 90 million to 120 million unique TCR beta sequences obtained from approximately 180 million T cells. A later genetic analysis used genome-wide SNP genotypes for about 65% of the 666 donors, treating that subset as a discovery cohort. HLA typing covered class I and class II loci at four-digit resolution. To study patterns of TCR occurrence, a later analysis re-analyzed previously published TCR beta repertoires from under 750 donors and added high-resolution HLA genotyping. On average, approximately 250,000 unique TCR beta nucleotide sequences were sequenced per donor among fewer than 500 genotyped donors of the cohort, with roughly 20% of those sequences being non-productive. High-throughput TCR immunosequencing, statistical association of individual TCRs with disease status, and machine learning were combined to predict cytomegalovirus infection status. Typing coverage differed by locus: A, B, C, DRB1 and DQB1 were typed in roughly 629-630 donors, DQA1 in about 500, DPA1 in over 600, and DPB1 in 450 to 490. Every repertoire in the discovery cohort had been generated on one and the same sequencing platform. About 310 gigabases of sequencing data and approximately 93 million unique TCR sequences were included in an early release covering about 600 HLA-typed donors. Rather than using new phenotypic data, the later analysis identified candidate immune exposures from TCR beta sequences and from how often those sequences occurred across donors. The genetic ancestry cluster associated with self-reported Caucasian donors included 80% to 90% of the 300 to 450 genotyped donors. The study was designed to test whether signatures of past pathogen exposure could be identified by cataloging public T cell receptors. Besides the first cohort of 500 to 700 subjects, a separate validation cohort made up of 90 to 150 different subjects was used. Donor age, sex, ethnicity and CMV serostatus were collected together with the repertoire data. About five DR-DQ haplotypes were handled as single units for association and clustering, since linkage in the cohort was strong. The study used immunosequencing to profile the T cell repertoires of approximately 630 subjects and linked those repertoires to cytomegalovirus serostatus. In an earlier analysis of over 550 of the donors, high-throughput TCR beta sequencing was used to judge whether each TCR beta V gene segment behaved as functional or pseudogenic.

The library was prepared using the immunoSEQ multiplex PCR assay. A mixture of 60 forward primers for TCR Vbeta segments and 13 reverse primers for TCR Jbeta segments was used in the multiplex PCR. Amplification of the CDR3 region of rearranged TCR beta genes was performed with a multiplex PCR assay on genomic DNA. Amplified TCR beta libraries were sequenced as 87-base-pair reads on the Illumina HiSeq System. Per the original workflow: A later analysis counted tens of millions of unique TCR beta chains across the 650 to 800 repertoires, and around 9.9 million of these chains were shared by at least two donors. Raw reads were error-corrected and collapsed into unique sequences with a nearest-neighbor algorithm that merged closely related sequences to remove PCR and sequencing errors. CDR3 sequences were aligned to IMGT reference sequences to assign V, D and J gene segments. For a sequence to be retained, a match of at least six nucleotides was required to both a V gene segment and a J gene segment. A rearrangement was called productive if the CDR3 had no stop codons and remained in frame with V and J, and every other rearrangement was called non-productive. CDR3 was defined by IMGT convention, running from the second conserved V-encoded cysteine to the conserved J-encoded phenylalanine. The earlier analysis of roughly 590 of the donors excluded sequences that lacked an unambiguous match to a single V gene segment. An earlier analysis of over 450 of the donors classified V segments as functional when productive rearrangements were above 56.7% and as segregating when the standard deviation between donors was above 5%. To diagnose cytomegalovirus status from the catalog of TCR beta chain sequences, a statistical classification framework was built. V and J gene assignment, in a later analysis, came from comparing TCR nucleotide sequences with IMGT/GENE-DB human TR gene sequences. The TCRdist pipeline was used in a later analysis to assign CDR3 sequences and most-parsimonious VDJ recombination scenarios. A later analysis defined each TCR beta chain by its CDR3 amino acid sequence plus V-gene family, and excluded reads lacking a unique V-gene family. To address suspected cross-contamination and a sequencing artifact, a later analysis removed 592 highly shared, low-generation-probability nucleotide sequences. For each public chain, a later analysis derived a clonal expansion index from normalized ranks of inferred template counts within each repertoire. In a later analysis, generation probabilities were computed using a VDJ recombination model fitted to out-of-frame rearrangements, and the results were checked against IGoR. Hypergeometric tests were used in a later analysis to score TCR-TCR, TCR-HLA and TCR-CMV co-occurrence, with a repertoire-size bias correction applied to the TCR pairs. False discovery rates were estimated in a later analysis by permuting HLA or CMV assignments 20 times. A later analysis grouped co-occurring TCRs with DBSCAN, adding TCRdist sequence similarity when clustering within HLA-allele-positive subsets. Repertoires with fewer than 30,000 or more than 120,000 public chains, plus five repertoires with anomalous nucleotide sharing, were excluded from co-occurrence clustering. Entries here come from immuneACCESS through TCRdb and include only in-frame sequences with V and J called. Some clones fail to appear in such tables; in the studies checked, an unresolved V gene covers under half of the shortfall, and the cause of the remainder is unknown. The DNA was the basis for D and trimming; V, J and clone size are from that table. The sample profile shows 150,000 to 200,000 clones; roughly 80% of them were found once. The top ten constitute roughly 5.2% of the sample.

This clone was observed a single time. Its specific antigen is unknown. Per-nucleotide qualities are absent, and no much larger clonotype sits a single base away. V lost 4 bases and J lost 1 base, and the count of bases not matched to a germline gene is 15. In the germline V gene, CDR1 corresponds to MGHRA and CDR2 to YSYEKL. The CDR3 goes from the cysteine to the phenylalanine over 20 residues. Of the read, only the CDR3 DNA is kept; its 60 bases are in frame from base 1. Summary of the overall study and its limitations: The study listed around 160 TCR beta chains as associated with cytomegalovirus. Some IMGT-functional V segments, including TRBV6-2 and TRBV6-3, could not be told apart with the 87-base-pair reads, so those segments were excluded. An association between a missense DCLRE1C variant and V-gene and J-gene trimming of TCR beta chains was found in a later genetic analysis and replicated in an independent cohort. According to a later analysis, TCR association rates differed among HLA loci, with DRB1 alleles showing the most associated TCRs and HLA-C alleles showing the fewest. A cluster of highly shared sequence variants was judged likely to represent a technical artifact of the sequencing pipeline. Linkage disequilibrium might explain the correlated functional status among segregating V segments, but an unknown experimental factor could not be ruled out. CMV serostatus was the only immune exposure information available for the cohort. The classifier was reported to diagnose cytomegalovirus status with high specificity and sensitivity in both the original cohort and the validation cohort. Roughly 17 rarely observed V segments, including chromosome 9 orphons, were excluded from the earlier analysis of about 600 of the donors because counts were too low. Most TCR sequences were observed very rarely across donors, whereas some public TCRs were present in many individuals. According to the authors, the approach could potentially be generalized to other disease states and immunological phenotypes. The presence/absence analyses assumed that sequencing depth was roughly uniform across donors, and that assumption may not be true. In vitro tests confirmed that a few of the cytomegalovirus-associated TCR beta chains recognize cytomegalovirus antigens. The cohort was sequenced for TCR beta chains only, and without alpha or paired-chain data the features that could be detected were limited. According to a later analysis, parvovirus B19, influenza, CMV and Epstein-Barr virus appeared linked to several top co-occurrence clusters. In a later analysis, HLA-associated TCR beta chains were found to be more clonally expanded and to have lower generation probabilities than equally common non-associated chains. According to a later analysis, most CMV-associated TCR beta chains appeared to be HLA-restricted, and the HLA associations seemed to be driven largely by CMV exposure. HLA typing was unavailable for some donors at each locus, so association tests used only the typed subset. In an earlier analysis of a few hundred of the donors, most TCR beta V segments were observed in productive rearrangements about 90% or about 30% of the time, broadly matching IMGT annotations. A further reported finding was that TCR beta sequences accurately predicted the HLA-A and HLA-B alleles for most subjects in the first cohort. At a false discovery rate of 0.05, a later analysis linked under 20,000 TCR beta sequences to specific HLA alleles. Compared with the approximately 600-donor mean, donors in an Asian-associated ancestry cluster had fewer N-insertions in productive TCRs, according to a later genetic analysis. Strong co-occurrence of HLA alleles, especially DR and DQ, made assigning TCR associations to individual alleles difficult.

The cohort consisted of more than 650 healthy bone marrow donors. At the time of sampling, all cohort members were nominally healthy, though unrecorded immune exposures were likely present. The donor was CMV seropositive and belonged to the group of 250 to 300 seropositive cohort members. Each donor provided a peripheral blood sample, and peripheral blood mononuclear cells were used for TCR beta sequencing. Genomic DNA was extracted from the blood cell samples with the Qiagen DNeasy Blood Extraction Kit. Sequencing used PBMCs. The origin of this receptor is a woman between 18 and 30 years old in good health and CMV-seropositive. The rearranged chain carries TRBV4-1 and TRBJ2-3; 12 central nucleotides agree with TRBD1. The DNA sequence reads TGCGCCAGCAGCCCCGGCCCTGGGACAGGGGGCGCAGCTGGCACAGATACGCAGTATTTT. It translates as CASSPGPGTGGAAGTDTQYF.